The 8 T cell receptor beta chains below were found in one sample sequenced in a study of T cells after posttransplantation cyclophosphamide. This table comes from immunoSEQ multiplex PCR, and its TCRdb copy is limited to in-frame clones, with some not included. The sample carries tens of thousands of clones, about 91% recorded once. Sequencing was carried out using PBMCs. The receptors shown here come from a woman aged 45-60 years in good health and a related stem cell transplant donor.

The V call is TRBV29-1, the J call TRBJ1-1, with D possibly being TRBD1 (5 bases). Trimming shortened V by 3 bases and J by 0 bases, and 11 bases separated the two germline ends. The germline V gene has CDR1 SQVTM and CDR2 ANQGSEA. The CDR3 length is 14 residues. The CDR3 spells CSVDRDGLNTEAFF. For the CDR3, the DNA is TGCAGCGTTGACAGGGATGGGCTGAACACTGAAGCTTTCTTT.

The rearrangement joins TRBV5-1 to TRBJ1-3; tentative D call: TRBD1 (6 bases). Germline CDR1 and CDR2: SGHRS and YFSETQ. V lost 4 bases to trimming and J lost 8 bases, with 16 bases between them. The CDR3 sequence is 14 residues long. The CDR3 nucleotides are TGCGCCAGCAGCCCGGGGGGGCTGGTCGACACCATATATTTT. Its translation: CASSPGGLVDTIYF.

The chain combines TRBV6-5 with TRBJ2-3; 9 bases match TRBD2. This CDR3 has 16 amino acids. V lost 0 bases to trimming and J lost 5 bases; unmatched junction nucleotides: 6. Looked up from germline, CDR1 is MNHEY and CDR2 is SVGAGI. This chain's CDR3 is CASSYSPAGGLDTQYF. As DNA, the CDR3 is TGTGCCAGCAGTTACTCCCCGGCGGGGGGGCTAGATACGCAGTATTTT.

Here the CDR3 reads CASSLGTGALGNSPLHF. The CDR3 nucleotides are TGTGCCAGCAGTTTGGGCACAGGGGCCTTAGGGAATTCACCCCTCCACTTT. The V call is TRBV27, the J call TRBJ1-6, with TRBD1 matching 7 bases. The V gene end was trimmed by 3 bases and the J gene end by 7 bases; junction bases not matched to a gene: 12. The CDR3 sequence is 17 residues long. Per germline, CDR1 MNHEY and CDR2 SMNVEV (reference sequence).

The gene calls are TRBV30 and TRBJ1-2; tentative D call: TRBD1 (6 bases). This CDR3 is built from 12 residues. From germline, CDR1 is GTSNPN and CDR2 SVGIG (reference sequence). V lost 3 bases, J lost 5 bases, and 10 bases lay in between. The CDR3 spells CAWRGANYGYTF. CDR3 nucleotides: TGTGCCTGGAGGGGGGCAAATTATGGCTACACCTTC.

The rearrangement joins TRBV9 to TRBJ1-5; D might be TRBD1 (5 bases). Trimming shortened V by 5 bases and J by 4 bases, and 10 bases separated the two germline ends. The CDR3 spans 13 residues. CDR1 and CDR2 from the germline V gene are SGDLS and YYNGEE. CDR3 protein: CASSGTQNQPQHF. The DNA of the CDR3 is TGTGCCAGCAGTGGGACTCAGAATCAGCCCCAGCATTTT. Full variable domain (remainder filled in from reference TRBV9 and TRBJ1-5): DSGVTQTPKHLITATGQRVTLRCSPRSGDLSVYWYQQSLDQGLQFLIQYYNGEERAKGNILERFSAQQFPDLHSELNLSSLELGDSALYFCASSGTQNQPQHFGDGTRLSIL.

The chain couples TRBV20-1 to TRBJ2-7; no firm D call. Germline-derived CDR1 and CDR2 are DFQATT and SNEGSKA (reference sequence). Deletions cut 4 bases from V and 8 bases from J, with 12 bases between. This CDR3 comprises 11 residues. The CDR3 DNA follows: TGCAGTGCTATGTCCCCCCCCAAGCAGTACTTC. Encoded protein: CSAMSPPKQYF.

V usage is TRBV11-2 and J usage is TRBJ1-1; D is ambiguous. Germline V gene lookup returns CDR1 SGHAT and CDR2 FQNNGV. The CDR3 runs 18 residues. The V gene lost 5 bases and the J gene lost 4 bases, with 26 bases spanning the gap. CDR3 coding DNA: TGTGCCAGCAGCGAAGGCGTCCAAGGTCAGGTGGATAGCACTGAAGCTTTCTTT. Its protein product is CASSEGVQGQVDSTEAFF.